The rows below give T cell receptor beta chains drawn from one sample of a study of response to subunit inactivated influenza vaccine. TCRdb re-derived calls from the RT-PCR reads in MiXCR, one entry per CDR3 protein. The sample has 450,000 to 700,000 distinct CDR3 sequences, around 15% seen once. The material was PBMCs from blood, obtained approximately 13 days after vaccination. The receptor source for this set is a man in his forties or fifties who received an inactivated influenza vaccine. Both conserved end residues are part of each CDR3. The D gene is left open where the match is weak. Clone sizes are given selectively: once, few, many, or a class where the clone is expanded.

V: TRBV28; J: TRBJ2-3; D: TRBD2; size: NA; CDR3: CASSLLPGGGVTDTQYF; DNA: TGTGCCAGCAGTTTGCTACCTGGCGGGGGTGTCACAGATACGCAGTATTTT
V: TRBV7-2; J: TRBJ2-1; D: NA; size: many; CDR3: CASSLVAGRTNEQFF; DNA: TGTGCCAGCAGCTTAGTAGCAGGGAGAACGAATGAGCAGTTCTTC
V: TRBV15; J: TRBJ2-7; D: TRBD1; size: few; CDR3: CATSRDRGTYEQYF; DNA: TGTGCCACCAGCAGAGACAGGGGGACCTACGAGCAGTACTTC
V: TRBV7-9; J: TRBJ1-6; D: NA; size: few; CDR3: CASSLATVDYSLHF; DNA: TGTGCCAGCAGCTTAGCGACGGTCGACTACTCCCTCCACTTT
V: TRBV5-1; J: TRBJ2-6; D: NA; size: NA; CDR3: CASSPEPGNGANVLTF; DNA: TGCGCCAGCAGCCCCGAACCAGGGAATGGGGCCAACGTCCTGACTTTC
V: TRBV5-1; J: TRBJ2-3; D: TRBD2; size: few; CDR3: CASSLEPSGRPPTDTQYF; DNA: TGCGCCAGCAGCTTGGAGCCTAGCGGGAGGCCCCCCACAGATACGCAGTATTTT
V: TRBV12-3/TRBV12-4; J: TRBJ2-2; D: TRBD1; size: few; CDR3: CASSPRTGGATGELFF; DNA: TGTGCCAGCAGTCCGCGGACAGGGGGGGCCACCGGGGAGCTGTTTTTT
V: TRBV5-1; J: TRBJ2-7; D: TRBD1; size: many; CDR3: CASSFQTGGLYEQYF; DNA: TGCGCCAGCAGCTTCCAGACAGGGGGCCTCTACGAGCAGTACTTC
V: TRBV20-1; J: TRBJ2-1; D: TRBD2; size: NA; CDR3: CSASLASGTTSFYNEQFF; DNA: TGCAGTGCTAGTCTGGCTAGCGGGACCACTTCCTTTTACAATGAGCAGTTCTTC
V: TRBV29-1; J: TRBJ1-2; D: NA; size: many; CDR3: CSVEKGRSYGYTF; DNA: TGCAGCGTTGAGAAAGGACGGAGCTATGGCTACACCTTC